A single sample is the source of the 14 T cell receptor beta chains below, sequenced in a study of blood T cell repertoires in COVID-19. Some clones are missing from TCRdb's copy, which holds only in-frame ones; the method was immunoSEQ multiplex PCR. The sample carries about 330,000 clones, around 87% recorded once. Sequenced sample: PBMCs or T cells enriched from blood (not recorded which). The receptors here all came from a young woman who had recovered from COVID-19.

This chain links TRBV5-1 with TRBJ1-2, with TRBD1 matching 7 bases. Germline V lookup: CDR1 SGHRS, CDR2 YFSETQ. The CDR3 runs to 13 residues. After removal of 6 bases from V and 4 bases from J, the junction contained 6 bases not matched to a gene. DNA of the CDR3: TGCGCCAGCACCGCACAGGGGATCTATGGCTACACCTTC. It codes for CASTAQGIYGYTF.

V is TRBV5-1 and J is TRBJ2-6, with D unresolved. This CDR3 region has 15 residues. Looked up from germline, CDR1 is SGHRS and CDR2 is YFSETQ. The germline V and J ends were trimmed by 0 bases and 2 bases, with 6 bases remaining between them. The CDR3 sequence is CASSLDSAGANVLTF. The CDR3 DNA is TGCGCCAGCAGCTTGGACTCGGCTGGGGCCAACGTCCTGACTTTC.

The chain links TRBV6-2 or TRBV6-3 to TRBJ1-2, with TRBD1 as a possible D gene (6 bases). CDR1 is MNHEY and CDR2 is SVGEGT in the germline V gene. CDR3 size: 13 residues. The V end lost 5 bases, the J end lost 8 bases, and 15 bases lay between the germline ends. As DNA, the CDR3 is TGTGCCAGCAGTCCCCGGGACATCGGGGGCTACACCTTC. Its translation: CASSPRDIGGYTF.

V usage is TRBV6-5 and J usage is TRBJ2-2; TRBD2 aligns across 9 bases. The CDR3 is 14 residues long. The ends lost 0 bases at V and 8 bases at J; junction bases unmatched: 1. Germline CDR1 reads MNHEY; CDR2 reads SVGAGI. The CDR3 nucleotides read TGTGCCAGCAGTTACTCGCTAGCGGGGGGGGAGCTGTTTTTT. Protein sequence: CASSYSLAGGELFF.

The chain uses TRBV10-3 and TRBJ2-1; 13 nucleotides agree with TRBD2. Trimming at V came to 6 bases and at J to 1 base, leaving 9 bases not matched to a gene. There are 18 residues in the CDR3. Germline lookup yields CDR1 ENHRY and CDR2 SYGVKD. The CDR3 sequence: CAIRRTSGGAPSYNEQFF. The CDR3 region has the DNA TGTGCCATCAGACGGACTAGCGGGGGCGCCCCATCCTACAATGAGCAGTTCTTC.

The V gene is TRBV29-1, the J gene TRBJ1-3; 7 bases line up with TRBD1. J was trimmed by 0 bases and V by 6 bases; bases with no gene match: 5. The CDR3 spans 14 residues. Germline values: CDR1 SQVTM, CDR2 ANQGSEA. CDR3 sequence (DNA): TGCAGCGTGTGGGACAGCCTCTCTGGAAACACCATATATTTT. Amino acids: CSVWDSLSGNTIYF.

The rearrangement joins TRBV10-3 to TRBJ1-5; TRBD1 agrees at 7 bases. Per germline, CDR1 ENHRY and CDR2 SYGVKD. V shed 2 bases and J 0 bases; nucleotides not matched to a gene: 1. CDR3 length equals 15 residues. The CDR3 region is CAISEGTVSNQPQHF. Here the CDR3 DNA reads TGTGCCATCAGTGAGGGGACAGTTAGCAATCAGCCCCAGCATTTT.

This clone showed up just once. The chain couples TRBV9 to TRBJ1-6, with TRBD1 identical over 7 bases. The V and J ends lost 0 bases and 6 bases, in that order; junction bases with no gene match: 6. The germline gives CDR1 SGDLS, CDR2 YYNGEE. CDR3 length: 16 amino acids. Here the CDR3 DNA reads TGTGCCAGCAGCGTAGGCTCACAGGGGACTAATTCACCCCTCCACTTT. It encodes CASSVGSQGTNSPLHF.

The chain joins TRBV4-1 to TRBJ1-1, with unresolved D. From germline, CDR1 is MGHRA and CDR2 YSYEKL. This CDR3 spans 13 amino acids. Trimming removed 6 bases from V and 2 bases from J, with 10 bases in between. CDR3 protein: CASSRTVNTEAFF. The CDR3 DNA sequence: TGCGCCAGCAGTCGTACAGTTAACACTGAAGCTTTCTTT.

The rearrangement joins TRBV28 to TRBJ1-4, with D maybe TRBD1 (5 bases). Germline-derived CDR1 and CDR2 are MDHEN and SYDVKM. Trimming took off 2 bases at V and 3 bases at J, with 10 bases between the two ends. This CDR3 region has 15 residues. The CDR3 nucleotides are TGTGCCAGCAGTTTAACACAGGCCTCTAATGAAAAACTGTTTTTT. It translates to CASSLTQASNEKLFF.

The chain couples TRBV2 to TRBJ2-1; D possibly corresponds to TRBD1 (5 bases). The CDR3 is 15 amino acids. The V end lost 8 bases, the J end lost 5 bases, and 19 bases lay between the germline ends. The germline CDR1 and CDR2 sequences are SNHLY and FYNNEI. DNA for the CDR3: TGTGCCAGCCCATCGCGGCAGGGTGATAACAATGAGCAGTTCTTC. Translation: CASPSRQGDNNEQFF.

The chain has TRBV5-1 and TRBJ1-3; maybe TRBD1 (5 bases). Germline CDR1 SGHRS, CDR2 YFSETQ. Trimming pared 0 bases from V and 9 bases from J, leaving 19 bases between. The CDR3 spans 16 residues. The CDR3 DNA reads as TGCGCCAGCAGCTTGGGGCAGGGCCAGGGATTCGGCACCATATATTTT. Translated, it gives CASSLGQGQGFGTIYF.

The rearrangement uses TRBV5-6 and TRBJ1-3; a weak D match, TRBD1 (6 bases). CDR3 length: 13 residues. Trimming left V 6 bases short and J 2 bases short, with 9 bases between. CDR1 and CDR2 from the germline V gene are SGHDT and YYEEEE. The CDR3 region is CASIGQPGNTIYF. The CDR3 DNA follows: TGTGCCAGCATCGGACAGCCTGGAAACACCATATATTTT.

CDR3 coding DNA: TGTGCCAGCAGCAAAGGGACAGGGGGCTCTGGAAACACCATATATTTT. Protein sequence: CASSKGTGGSGNTIYF. The V and J genes are TRBV21-1 and TRBJ1-3; no check of the table's D call, TRBD1, against the DNA was made. TRBV21-1 is listed as a pseudogene. The CDR3 consists of 16 residues.